The clone carrying this TCR beta chain was seen a handful of times. No antigen is known for it. The data were taken from a study of STAT3 mutations in large granular lymphocyte leukemia. Some clones are missing from TCRdb's copy, which holds only in-frame ones; the method was immunoSEQ multiplex PCR. Counted here are fewer than 11,000 clones, roughly 54% occurring once; the ten biggest clones make up just under 9%. V gave up 4 bases and J gave up 14 bases, with 17 bases separating them. The CDR3 has 12 residues. Per the germline V gene, CDR1 is SGHRS and CDR2 is YFSETQ. Study-wide results and caveats: Every T-LGLL patient had at least one immunodominant TCRbeta clonotype.

Input material: peripheral blood mononuclear cells. The rearrangement uses TRBV5-1 and TRBJ2-3; D is possibly TRBD1 or TRBD2 (6 bases each). This TCR was sampled from a boy aged 5-17 years with T-cell large granular lymphocyte leukemia. Some clones in this sample may be carry-over from other donors' samples. CDR3 in amino acids: CASSPGQSGGYF. CDR3 coding DNA: TGCGCCAGCAGCCCTGGACAGTCCGGGGGGTATTTT.